These 18 T cell receptor beta chains originate from one sample sequenced in a study of PD-L1 blockade in urothelial cancer. Clones were sequenced by immunoSEQ multiplex PCR, and TCRdb holds only the in-frame ones, with some missing. The table shows fewer than 40,000 clones, with over 80% occurring only once. This specimen consisted of PBMCs, obtained around atezolizumab (anti-PD-L1) treatment. The receptors come from a man aged 50-59 years with urothelial cancer.

The chain couples TRBV28 to TRBJ1-1; a weak D match, TRBD1 (6 bases). This CDR3 has 13 residues. From germline, CDR1 is MDHEN and CDR2 SYDVKM. Trimming removed 6 bases from V and 1 base from J, with 9 bases in between. CDR3 nucleotides: TGTGCCAGCAGAAAAGGGGGGAACACTGAAGCTTTCTTT. Amino acid sequence: CASRKGGNTEAFF. Based on the CDR3 plus reference TRBV28 and TRBJ1-1, the full variable domain is DVKVTQSSRYLVKRTGEKVFLECVQDMDHENMFWYRQDPGLGLRLIYFSYDVKMKEKGDIPEGYSVSREKKERFSLILESASTNQTSMYLCASRKGGNTEAFFGQGTRLTVV.

The V call is TRBV19, the J call TRBJ2-1, with TRBD2 matching over 16 bases. The germline gives CDR1 LNHDA, CDR2 SQIVND (reference sequence). The J segment lost 3 bases and the V segment lost 3 bases, leaving 8 bases of the junction unmatched. The CDR3 is 19 residues long. The CDR3 region is CASSIPQGLAGGYYNEQFF. Here the CDR3 DNA reads TGTGCCAGTAGTATCCCTCAGGGACTAGCGGGAGGGTACTACAATGAGCAGTTCTTC.

The rearrangement uses TRBV11-2 and TRBJ2-3, with TRBD2 matching over 9 bases. From germline, CDR1 is SGHAT and CDR2 FQNNGV. The CDR3 is 17 residues long. V shed 5 bases and J 4 bases; nucleotides not matched to a gene: 13. In DNA form, the CDR3 reads TGTGCCAGCAGCCTGCCCCTGGTAGCGGGAGCGGCAGATACGCAGTATTTT. Translating gives CASSLPLVAGAADTQYF. The full variable domain, completed using reference TRBV11-2 and TRBJ2-3, is EAGVAQSPRYKIIEKRQSVAFWCNPISGHATLYWYQQILGQGPKLLIQFQNNGVVDDSQLPKDRFSAERLKGVDSTLKIQPAKLEDSAVYLCASSLPLVAGAADTQYFGPGTRLTVL.

The chain is built from TRBV27 and TRBJ2-2; 11 nucleotides align to TRBD2. V lost 7 bases, J lost 5 bases, and 9 bases stayed unmatched. The CDR3 sequence is 16 residues long. The germline gives CDR1 MNHEY, CDR2 SMNVEV (reference sequence). The CDR3 nucleotides read TGTGCCAGCACCCTACTAGCGGGAGAGGGGACCGGGGAGCTGTTTTTT. Translated: CASTLLAGEGTGELFF.

This chain connects TRBV7-2 to TRBJ2-7; 8 bases map to TRBD2. J gave up 1 base and V 4 bases, and 6 bases lay outside the gene matches. The CDR3 has 15 residues. In germline, CDR1 is SGHTA, CDR2 FQGNSA. CDR3 in DNA: TGTGCCAGCAGCTCCCGGGGGGGGTCATCCTACGAGCAGTACTTC. Its translation: CASSSRGGSSYEQYF.

This chain links TRBV4-1 with TRBJ1-1; TRBD1 might be the D (6 bases). Trimming left V 0 bases short and J 5 bases short, with 19 bases between. Germline CDR1 is MGHRA and CDR2 is YSYEKL. The CDR3 totals 17 residues. The CDR3 here is CASSQDQGQGQRTEAFF. CDR3 DNA sequence: TGCGCCAGCAGCCAAGATCAGGGTCAGGGGCAGAGAACTGAAGCTTTCTTT.

V gene TRBV29-1 combines with J gene TRBJ2-7, with D possibly TRBD2 on 7 matching bases. Germline V lookup: CDR1 SQVTM, CDR2 ANQGSEA. CDR3 length: 14 amino acids. Trimming took off 0 bases at V and 6 bases at J, with 15 bases between the two ends. The CDR3 reads CSVEELGGQGEQYF. DNA for the CDR3: TGCAGCGTTGAAGAATTGGGGGGGCAGGGCGAGCAGTACTTC.

V and J are TRBV30 and TRBJ1-2; D gene unclear. In germline, CDR1 is GTSNPN, CDR2 SVGIG (reference sequence). This CDR3 region has 11 residues. Trimming took off 3 bases at V and 7 bases at J, with 9 bases between the two ends. Written as DNA, the CDR3 is TGTGCCTGGAGCCCATCTATTGGCTACACCTTC. Protein sequence: CAWSPSIGYTF.

The gene calls are TRBV19 and TRBJ2-5; 10 positions match TRBD2. Germline V gives CDR1 LNHDA, CDR2 SQIVND (reference sequence). The CDR3 covers 14 residues. With V trimmed by 7 bases and J by 4 bases, 6 bases remained unmatched. The CDR3 region is CASKVTSGVETQYF. CDR3 DNA sequence: TGTGCCAGTAAAGTAACTAGCGGGGTAGAGACCCAGTACTTC.

This clone showed up just a few times. This chain connects TRBV19 to TRBJ2-7; TRBD2 might be the D (5 bases). Looked up from germline, CDR1 is LNHDA and CDR2 is SQIVND (reference sequence). The CDR3 has 15 amino acids. The V gene lost 3 bases and the J gene lost 2 bases, with 14 bases spanning the gap. The CDR3 reads CASSIGATTPYEQYF. CDR3 nucleotides: TGTGCCAGTAGTATCGGCGCGACTACTCCCTACGAGCAGTACTTC.

The V call is TRBV25-1, the J call TRBJ1-1; D uncertain. V lost 6 bases and J 5 bases, leaving 10 bases between the germline ends. Germline CDR1 MGHDK, CDR2 SYGVNS. The CDR3 extends over 12 amino acids. The CDR3 nucleotides read TGTGCCAGCAGCCTTAGTTTGACTGAAGCTTTCTTT. It is translated as CASSLSLTEAFF.

The chain is built from TRBV19 and TRBJ1-4; 7 nucleotides match TRBD1. The V gene's germline CDR1 is LNHDA and CDR2 SQIVND (reference sequence). The CDR3 spans 15 residues. V shed 3 bases, J shed 5 bases, and the junction held 6 bases outside the gene matches. The CDR3 sequence is CASSMYDRVNEKLFF. The DNA for the CDR3 is TGTGCCAGTAGTATGTACGACAGGGTGAATGAAAAACTGTTTTTT. Looking up the rest from reference TRBV19 and TRBJ1-4 gives the full variable domain: DGGITQSPKYLFRKEGQNVTLSCEQNLNHDAMYWYRQDPGQGLRLIYYSQIVNDFQKGDIAEGYSVSREKKESFPLTVTSAQKNPTAFYLCASSMYDRVNEKLFFGSGTQLSVL.

The rearrangement joins TRBV10-3 to TRBJ2-1; 15 bases line up with TRBD2. J was trimmed by 6 bases and V by 6 bases; bases with no gene match: 6. The CDR3 spans 16 residues. Germline assignment: CDR1 ENHRY and CDR2 SYGVKD. CDR3 amino acids: CAISRTSGREGNEQFF. DNA for the CDR3: TGTGCCATCAGCAGGACTAGCGGGAGGGAGGGCAATGAGCAGTTCTTC.

The rearrangement links TRBV10-1 to TRBJ2-3; D possibly corresponds to TRBD2 (5 bases). Deletions cut 0 bases from V and 0 bases from J, with 7 bases between. Germline V gene lookup returns CDR1 WNHNN and CDR2 SYGVQD (reference sequence). CDR3 length: 15 residues. As DNA, the CDR3 is TGCGCCAGCAGTGAGTCAGCGGCCAGCACAGATACGCAGTATTTT. Protein sequence: CASSESAASTDTQYF.

The V gene is TRBV7-6, the J gene TRBJ2-2, with 7 positions matching TRBD1. The V and J ends lost 2 bases and 7 bases, in that order; junction bases with no gene match: 10. Germline assignment: CDR1 SGHVS and CDR2 FNYEAQ. The CDR3 spans 16 residues. The CDR3 DNA reads TGTGCCAGCAGCTTATCCGGCAGGGGGTTCGTCGGGGAGCTGTTTTTT. This encodes CASSLSGRGFVGELFF. The variable domain in full, completed from reference TRBV7-6 and TRBJ2-2, reads GAGVSQSPRYKVTKRGQDVALRCDPISGHVSLYWYRQALGQGPEFLTYFNYEAQQDKSGLPNDRFSAERPEGSISTLTIQRTEQRDSAMYRCASSLSGRGFVGELFFGEGSRLTVL.

The rearrangement links TRBV19 to TRBJ1-6, with D possibly matching TRBD1 (6 bases). Germline CDR1 and CDR2: LNHDA and SQIVND (reference sequence). Trimming left V 0 bases short and J 9 bases short, with 12 bases between. This CDR3 has 15 residues. CDR3 loop: CASSIDRLGGSPLHF. The DNA of the CDR3 is TGTGCCAGTAGTATAGATCGATTAGGGGGTTCACCCCTCCACTTT.

V usage is TRBV30 and J usage is TRBJ2-1; D call uncertain. Germline CDR1 reads GTSNPN; CDR2 reads SVGIG (reference sequence). The CDR3 extends over 14 amino acids. V shed 2 bases and J shed 4 bases, with 12 bases lying between them. The CDR3 DNA sequence: TGTGCCTGGAGTCCCACGGTTAAGTACAATGAGCAGTTCTTC. The encoded protein is CAWSPTVKYNEQFF. Using reference TRBV30 and TRBJ2-1 for the parts outside the CDR3, the full variable domain is SQTIHQWPATLVQPVGSPLSLECTVEGTSNPNLYWYRQAAGRGLQLLFYSVGIGQISSEVPQNLSASRPQDRQFILSSKKLLLSDSGFYLCAWSPTVKYNEQFFGPGTRLTVL.

V usage is TRBV7-8 and J usage is TRBJ2-5; perhaps TRBD2 as D (6 bases). This CDR3 contains 15 residues. Germline-derived CDR1 and CDR2 are SGHVS and FQNEAQ. Trimming took off 1 base at V and 6 bases at J, with 15 bases between the two ends. The CDR3 reads CASSLDRREPQTQYF. DNA for the CDR3: TGTGCCAGCAGCTTAGATAGGAGGGAACCTCAGACCCAGTACTTC.